This T cell receptor beta chain was observed in a study of PD-L1 blockade in urothelial cancer. Study-wide context: Starting around 2014, patients were given atezolizumab (1,200 mg intravenously every 3 weeks). There were a median of about 150,000 T cells in blood samples.

Time point denoted: pretreatment peripheral blood. Enrolled patients showed locally advanced or metastatic urothelial carcinoma. Samples spanned pretreatment and treatment, with 1 to 8 time points per patient. Sequencing was performed with immunoSEQ multiplex PCR; in TCRdb, only in-frame clones are kept and a portion is missing. The sample records about 63,000 clones, about four fifths being singletons. The length of the CDR3 is 14 residues. The germline V gene has CDR1 SGHKS and CDR2 YYEKEE (reference sequence). V lost 4 bases and J 0 bases, leaving 11 bases between the germline ends. Sequencing used PBMCs, obtained around atezolizumab (anti-PD-L1) treatment. The chain recombines TRBV5-5 with TRBJ2-7; a possible D gene is TRBD2 (5 bases). This sequence originates from a man between 70 and 80 years old with urothelial cancer. CDR3 sequence: CASSRDEGSYEQYF. The CDR3 DNA is TGTGCCAGCAGCCGTGACGAGGGCTCCTACGAGCAGTACTTC. The full variable domain, in which reference TRBV5-5 and TRBJ2-7 provide the parts outside the CDR3, is DAGVTQSPTHLIKTRGQQVTLRCSPISGHKSVSWYQQVLGQGPQFIFQYYEKEERGRGNFPDRFSARQFPNYSSELNVNALLLGDSALYLCASSRDEGSYEQYFGPGTRLTVT.